This T cell receptor beta chain emerged from a study of Ad26.COV2.S vaccination and SARS-CoV-2 variants. In the study overall: Participant was drawn from the COV1001 Ad26.COV2.S trial arm. Once, or twice with 56 days between doses, Ad26.COV2.S was given intramuscularly. Study outcomes and limitations: Substantial response breadth was reportedly seen for spike-specific CD8+ and CD4+ T cells after vaccination.

Sequencing was performed with immunoSEQ multiplex PCR; in TCRdb, only in-frame clones are kept and a portion is missing. The sample has a few hundred thousand clones; roughly 91% are singletons. This CDR3 is built from 13 residues. Per the germline V gene, CDR1 is SGHAT and CDR2 is FQNNGV. Trimming shortened V by 3 bases and J by 1 base, and 6 bases separated the two germline ends. Concerning this clone: Its antigen is still unknown.

Treatment defined: over 15 received Ad26.COV2.S at low or high dose, single or two shots; 5 received placebo; per-sample allocation not given. After the first vaccine or placebo injection, samples were drawn on day 63. This rearrangement joins TRBV11-2 to TRBJ1-1; no clear D. The sequence was collected from a person between 18 and 59 years old who received the Ad26.COV2.S COVID-19 vaccine or a placebo. Here the sequenced sample was peripheral blood, taken in a trial of Ad26.COV2.S vaccine versus placebo. The CDR3 region is CASSFGRNTEAFF. The CDR3 nucleotides are TGTGCCAGCAGCTTTGGCAGGAACACTGAAGCTTTCTTT.